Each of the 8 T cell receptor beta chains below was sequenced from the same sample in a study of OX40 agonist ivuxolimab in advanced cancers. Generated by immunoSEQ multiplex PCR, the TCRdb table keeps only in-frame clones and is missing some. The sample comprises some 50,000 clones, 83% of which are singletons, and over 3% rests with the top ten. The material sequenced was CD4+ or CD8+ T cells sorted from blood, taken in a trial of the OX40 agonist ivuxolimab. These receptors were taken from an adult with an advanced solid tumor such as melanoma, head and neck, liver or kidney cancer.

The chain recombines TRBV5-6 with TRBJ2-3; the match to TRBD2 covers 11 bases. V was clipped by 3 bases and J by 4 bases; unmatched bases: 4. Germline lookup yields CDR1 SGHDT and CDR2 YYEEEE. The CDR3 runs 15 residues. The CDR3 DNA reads TGTGCCAGCAGCTCCACTAGCGGGAGCTCAGATACGCAGTATTTT. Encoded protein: CASSSTSGSSDTQYF.

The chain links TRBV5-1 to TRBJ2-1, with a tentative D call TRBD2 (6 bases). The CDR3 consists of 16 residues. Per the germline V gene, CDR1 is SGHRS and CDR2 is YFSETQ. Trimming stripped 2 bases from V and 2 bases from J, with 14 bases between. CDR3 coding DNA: TGCGCCAGCAGCTTCCCGGGGGAAAATCCCTACAATGAGCAGTTCTTC. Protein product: CASSFPGENPYNEQFF.

CDR3 nucleotides: TGCGCCAGCAGCTTCGTGTTCACGGGAGGAGGGGACAATGAGCAGTTCTTC. Its protein is CASSFVFTGGGDNEQFF. This chain uses TRBV5-1 with TRBJ2-1; 7 nucleotides align to TRBD2. The ends lost 2 bases at V and 5 bases at J; junction bases unmatched: 13. Germline V gene lookup returns CDR1 SGHRS and CDR2 YFSETQ. The CDR3 loop spans 17 amino acids. Full variable domain (remainder filled in from reference TRBV5-1 and TRBJ2-1): KAGVTQTPRYLIKTRGQQVTLSCSPISGHRSVSWYQQTPGQGLQFLFEYFSETQRNKGNFPGRFSGRQFSNSRSEMNVSTLELGDSALYLCASSFVFTGGGDNEQFFGPGTRLTVL.

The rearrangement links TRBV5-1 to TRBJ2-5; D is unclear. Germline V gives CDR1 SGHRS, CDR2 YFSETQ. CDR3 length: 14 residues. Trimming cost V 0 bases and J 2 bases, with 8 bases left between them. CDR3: CASSLVPSQETQYF. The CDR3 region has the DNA TGCGCCAGCAGCTTGGTCCCCAGTCAAGAGACCCAGTACTTC.

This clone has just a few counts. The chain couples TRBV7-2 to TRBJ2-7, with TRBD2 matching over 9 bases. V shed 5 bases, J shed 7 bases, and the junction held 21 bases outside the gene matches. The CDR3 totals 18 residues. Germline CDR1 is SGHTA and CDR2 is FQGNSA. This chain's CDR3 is CASSEWGSGRGVRSEQYF. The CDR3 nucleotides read TGTGCCAGCAGCGAGTGGGGTAGCGGGAGAGGTGTTCGTTCGGAGCAGTACTTC.

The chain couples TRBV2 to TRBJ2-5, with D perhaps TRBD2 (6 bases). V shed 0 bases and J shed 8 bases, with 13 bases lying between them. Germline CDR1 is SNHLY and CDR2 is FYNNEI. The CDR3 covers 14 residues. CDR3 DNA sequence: TGTGCCAGCAGTGAAGCCCCGGGCGGGAATACCCAGTACTTC. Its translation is CASSEAPGGNTQYF.

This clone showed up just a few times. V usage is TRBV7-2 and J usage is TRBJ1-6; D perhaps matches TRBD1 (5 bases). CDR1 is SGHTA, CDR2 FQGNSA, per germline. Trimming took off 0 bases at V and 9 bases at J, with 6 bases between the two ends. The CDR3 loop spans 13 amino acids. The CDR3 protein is CASSLAGTSPLHF. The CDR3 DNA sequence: TGTGCCAGCAGCTTAGCAGGGACTTCACCCCTCCACTTT. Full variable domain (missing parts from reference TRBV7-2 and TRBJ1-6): GAGVSQSPSNKVTEKGKDVELRCDPISGHTALYWYRQSLGQGLEFLIYFQGNSAPDKSGLPSDRFSAERTGGSVSTLTIQRTQQEDSAVYLCASSLAGTSPLHFGNGTRLTVT.

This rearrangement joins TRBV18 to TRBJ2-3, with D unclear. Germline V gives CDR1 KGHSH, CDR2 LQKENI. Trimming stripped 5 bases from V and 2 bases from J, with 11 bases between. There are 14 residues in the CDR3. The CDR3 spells CASSGRAITDTQYF. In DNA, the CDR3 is TGTGCCAGCTCAGGCCGGGCAATCACAGATACGCAGTATTTT.